Listed here are 10 T cell receptor beta chains from one sample, sequenced in a study of T cell changes during pregnancy in multiple sclerosis. Assay: immunoSEQ multiplex PCR; the TCRdb copy retains only in-frame clones and omits some. The sample lists about 120,000 clones, 80% to 95% occurring once. Sample: peripheral blood, taken in the third trimester of pregnancy. The receptors come from a female donor with multiple sclerosis, enrolled in a pregnancy study.

This sequence joins TRBV5-1 and TRBJ2-7, with TRBD2 identical over 8 bases. This CDR3 comprises 12 residues. CDR1 and CDR2 (germline): SGHRS, YFSETQ. The V gene end was trimmed by 4 bases and the J gene end by 10 bases; junction bases not matched to a gene: 7. The DNA of the CDR3 is TGCGCCAGCAGCCAAGCGGGAGCGGACCAGTACTTC. This sequence encodes CASSQAGADQYF.

The rearrangement links TRBV5-4 to TRBJ1-1; tentatively, D is TRBD1 (6 bases). This CDR3 is built from 14 residues. Germline V CDR1 and CDR2: SGHNT, YYREEE (reference sequence). The V end lost 0 bases, the J end lost 5 bases, and 11 bases lay between the germline ends. The CDR3 loop is CASSLGLTGTEAFF. The CDR3 nucleotides read TGTGCCAGCAGCTTGGGGCTGACAGGTACTGAAGCTTTCTTT.

V is TRBV5-6 and J is TRBJ1-5, with 9 bases identical to TRBD1. Germline V gives CDR1 SGHDT, CDR2 YYEEEE. The CDR3 totals 13 residues. Trimming cost V 4 bases and J 7 bases; bases outside gene matches: 3. CDR3 loop: CASSTDRGQPQHF. As DNA, the CDR3 is TGTGCCAGCAGCACGGACAGGGGACAGCCCCAGCATTTT.

Sample share makes this clone medium-sized (0.01 to 0.1%). The V and J genes are TRBV5-1 and TRBJ1-1; the D gene is possibly TRBD1 (5 bases). The CDR3 is made up of 11 amino acids. Per germline, CDR1 SGHRS and CDR2 YFSETQ. The ends were cut back, 3 bases at V and 9 bases at J, with 9 bases in the middle. The CDR3 sequence is CASSSTGKAFF. In DNA, the CDR3 is TGCGCCAGCAGCTCAACAGGTAAAGCTTTCTTT.

V and J are TRBV2 and TRBJ2-2; tentative D call: TRBD2 (6 bases). Germline V gene sequence: CDR1 SNHLY, CDR2 FYNNEI. Trimming pared 7 bases from V and 4 bases from J, leaving 16 bases between. CDR3 length equals 15 residues. The CDR3 region has the DNA TGTGCCAGCATAGGAGGGCCAATCGTCACCGGGGAGCTGTTTTTT. As protein: CASIGGPIVTGELFF.

CDR3 protein: CASSVHPEGAGLEKLFF. The CDR3 nucleotides are TGTGCCAGCAGTGTTCACCCGGAGGGAGCAGGGCTTGAAAAACTGTTTTTT. The V and J genes are TRBV2 and TRBJ1-4; perhaps TRBD1 as D (5 bases). The germline V gene has CDR1 SNHLY and CDR2 FYNNEI. This CDR3 has 17 residues. The germline V and J ends were trimmed by 4 bases and 7 bases, with 22 bases remaining between them.

A single count supports this clone. V and J are TRBV7-2 and TRBJ1-1; D is undetermined. Trimming took 1 base from V and 8 from J, leaving 11 bases between them. The CDR3 loop spans 13 amino acids. Germline V gene data show CDR1 as SGHTA and CDR2 as FQGNSA. The CDR3 loop reads CASSLGGIGEAFF. Here the CDR3 DNA reads TGTGCCAGCAGCTTAGGAGGGATCGGCGAAGCTTTCTTT. The entire variable domain, with the rest obtained from reference TRBV7-2 and TRBJ1-1, is as follows: GAGVSQSPSNKVTEKGKDVELRCDPISGHTALYWYRQSLGQGLEFLIYFQGNSAPDKSGLPSDRFSAERTGGSVSTLTIQRTQQEDSAVYLCASSLGGIGEAFFGQGTRLTVV.

In its sample, this clone was seen once. The sample has other DNA sequences that encode this CDR3 too. V and J are TRBV18 and TRBJ1-1, with TRBD1 matching 8 bases. This CDR3 contains 14 residues. Per germline, CDR1 KGHSH and CDR2 LQKENI. V lost 3 bases and J lost 1; bases outside the gene matches: 1. As DNA, the CDR3 is TGTGCCAGCTCACCTCAGGGGGCGAACACTGAAGCTTTCTTT. Translated, it gives CASSPQGANTEAFF.

The chain recombines TRBV30 with TRBJ1-5; no clear D. This CDR3 contains 13 residues. The V end was cut by 5 bases, the J end by 2 bases, with 10 bases between. Germline values: CDR1 GTSNPN, CDR2 SVGIG (reference sequence). CDR3 DNA sequence: TGTGCCTGGTCCCCTAAAGGCAATCAGCCCCAGCATTTT. Its translation: CAWSPKGNQPQHF.

The chain carries TRBV5-1 and TRBJ2-7, with 10 bases identical to TRBD1. V shed 0 bases and J 3 bases; nucleotides not matched to a gene: 0. Germline loops: CDR1 SGHRS, CDR2 YFSETQ. This CDR3 has 14 residues. The CDR3 here is CASSLGTGGYEQYF. CDR3 coding DNA: TGCGCCAGCAGCTTGGGGACAGGGGGCTACGAGCAGTACTTC.